These T cell receptor beta chains were read from a single sample in a study of blood T cell repertoires in COVID-19. Produced via immunoSEQ multiplex PCR; TCRdb's table is partial and in-frame only. This table has 87,000 or so clones, around 84% appearing once. The source material was peripheral blood. Receptors originate from a woman older than 75 in a cohort sampled during active or convalescent COVID-19. CDR3s include the opening cysteine and the closing phenylalanine or tryptophan. Fields, in order: V gene, J gene, clone size, D gene, CDR3 DNA, CDR3 protein. The D gene is left open where the match is weak. Size is stated for part of the rows, as once, few or many counts, or as a class when the clone is expanded.

V: TRBV4-2; J: TRBJ1-6; size: .; D: .; DNA: TGTGCCAGCAGCCAAGGGAATACAGGTTCATCACCCCTCCACTTT; CDR3: CASSQGNTGSSPLHF
V: TRBV19; J: TRBJ2-5; size: .; D: .; DNA: TGTGCCAGTAGTGCCGCCGGGACCCAGTACTTC; CDR3: CASSAAGTQYF
V: TRBV2; J: TRBJ2-3; size: .; D: TRBD2; DNA: TGTGCCAGCAGTCCACTCGGGACTAGCGGGTCCACAGATACGCAGTATTTT; CDR3: CASSPLGTSGSTDTQYF
V: TRBV18; J: TRBJ2-3; size: .; D: .; DNA: TGTGCCAGCTCACCACCGAGTCTCGATACGCAGTATTTT; CDR3: CASSPPSLDTQYF
V: TRBV18; J: TRBJ1-1; size: .; D: TRBD1; DNA: TGTGCCAGCTCGGAGGGACAGGGAACTGAAGCTTTCTTT; CDR3: CASSEGQGTEAFF
V: TRBV6-1; J: TRBJ1-2; size: .; D: .; DNA: TGTGCCAGCAGTGCCGGGGGGACTGGGGCTAACTATGGCTACACCTTC; CDR3: CASSAGGTGANYGYTF
V: TRBV9; J: TRBJ2-7; size: .; D: TRBD2; DNA: TGTGCCAGCAGCGTAGGAGGGGTGCTGGAGCGGGAGGGCCCGAACGAGCAGTACTTC; CDR3: CASSVGGVLEREGPNEQYF
V: TRBV5-1; J: TRBJ2-3; size: .; D: .; DNA: TGCGCCAGCAGCCCTACTGTCGAAGTTCGCACAGATACGCAGTATTTT; CDR3: CASSPTVEVRTDTQYF
V: TRBV7-3; J: TRBJ2-2; size: few; D: TRBD1; DNA: TGTGCCAGCAGCTTAACTTCCGGGACAGAGAACACCGGGGAGCTGTTTTTT; CDR3: CASSLTSGTENTGELFF
V: TRBV19; J: TRBJ2-3; size: .; D: .; DNA: TGTGCCAGTAGTGATCCCCCATCCTATAAAGATACGCAGTATTTT; CDR3: CASSDPPSYKDTQYF
V: TRBV7-3; J: TRBJ2-3; size: .; D: TRBD1; DNA: TGTGCCAGCAGCTCGGGGACAGGGGGGTATACGCAGTATTTT; CDR3: CASSSGTGGYTQYF
V: TRBV3-1/TRBV3-2; J: TRBJ1-5; size: .; D: TRBD1; DNA: TGTGCCAGCAGCCCAGACAGGGGATGGGACCAGCCCCAGCATTTT; CDR3: CASSPDRGWDQPQHF
V: TRBV11-2; J: TRBJ1-3; size: .; D: TRBD1; DNA: TGTGCCAGCAGCAACCACCCCACAGGGGTGGGAAACACCATATATTTT; CDR3: CASSNHPTGVGNTIYF
V: TRBV29-1; J: TRBJ1-3; size: .; D: TRBD1; DNA: TGCAGCGTGGATGCCACAGGGGGCGGTGACACCATATATTTT; CDR3: CSVDATGGGDTIYF
V: TRBV5-1; J: TRBJ2-2; size: .; D: TRBD2; DNA: TGCGCCAGCAGCCGCACTAGCGGGAGTATCGGGGAGCTGTTTTTT; CDR3: CASSRTSGSIGELFF
V: TRBV2; J: TRBJ1-4; size: .; D: .; DNA: TGTGCCAGCACCGTACAGGGCACTAATGAAAAACTGTTTTTT; CDR3: CASTVQGTNEKLFF
V: TRBV2; J: TRBJ2-3; size: .; D: .; DNA: TGTGCCAGCAGCCAGACTAGTCCCCCCACAGATACGCAGTATTTT; CDR3: CASSQTSPPTDTQYF
V: TRBV7-2; J: TRBJ2-1; size: .; D: TRBD2; DNA: TGTGCCAGCAGCCACTACCCGGGACTAGCGGGACCAAACAATGAGCAGTTCTTC; CDR3: CASSHYPGLAGPNNEQFF
V: TRBV19; J: TRBJ1-2; size: .; D: .; DNA: TGTGCCAGTAGCTCGACTCAGAACTATGGCTACACCTTC; CDR3: CASSSTQNYGYTF
V: TRBV29-1; J: TRBJ2-3; size: .; D: .; DNA: TGCAGCGTGATGACTAGTCCTGTTGGCACAGATACGCAGTATTTT; CDR3: CSVMTSPVGTDTQYF
V: TRBV27; J: TRBJ1-2; size: .; D: .; DNA: TGTGCCAGCAGGGGGGCTTTTTACTATGGCTACACCTTC; CDR3: CASRGAFYYGYTF
V: TRBV9; J: TRBJ2-1; size: .; D: TRBD2; DNA: TGTGCCAGCAGCCCCACGGGACTAGCGGACAATGAGCAGTTCTTC; CDR3: CASSPTGLADNEQFF
V: TRBV4-2; J: TRBJ2-2; size: once; D: .; DNA: TGTGCCAGCAGCCAGGACTGGAACACCGGGGAGCTGTTTTTT; CDR3: CASSQDWNTGELFF
V: TRBV5-5; J: TRBJ2-3; size: .; D: .; DNA: TGTGCCAGCAGCTTGGAGCCCCCCCGGGTCTTTGGAGATACGCAGTATTTT; CDR3: CASSLEPPRVFGDTQYF
V: TRBV28; J: TRBJ2-5; size: .; D: TRBD1; DNA: TGTGCCAGCACCCCGGACAGGCGAGACCAAGAGACCCAGTACTTC; CDR3: CASTPDRRDQETQYF
V: TRBV3-1/TRBV3-2; J: TRBJ1-1; size: .; D: .; DNA: TGTGCCAGCAGCCCTACATGGGATCTGGGGCTGAACACTGAAGCTTTCTTT; CDR3: CASSPTWDLGLNTEAFF
V: TRBV9; J: TRBJ2-1; size: once; D: TRBD2; DNA: TGTGCCAGCGGATCGGACCTGACTAGCCGATACAATGAGCAGTTCTTC; CDR3: CASGSDLTSRYNEQFF